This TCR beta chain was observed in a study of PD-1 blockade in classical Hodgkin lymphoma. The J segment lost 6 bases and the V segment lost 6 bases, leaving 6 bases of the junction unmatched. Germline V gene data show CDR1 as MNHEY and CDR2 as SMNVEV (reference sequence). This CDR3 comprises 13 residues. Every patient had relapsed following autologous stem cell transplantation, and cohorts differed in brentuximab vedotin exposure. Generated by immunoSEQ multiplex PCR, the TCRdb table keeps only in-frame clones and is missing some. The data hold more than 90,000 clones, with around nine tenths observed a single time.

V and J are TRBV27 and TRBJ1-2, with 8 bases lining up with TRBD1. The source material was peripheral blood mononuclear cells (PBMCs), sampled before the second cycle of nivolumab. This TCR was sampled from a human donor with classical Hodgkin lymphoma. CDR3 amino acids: CASSSGQDHGYTF. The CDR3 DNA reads TGTGCCAGCAGCTCGGGACAGGACCATGGCTACACCTTC.